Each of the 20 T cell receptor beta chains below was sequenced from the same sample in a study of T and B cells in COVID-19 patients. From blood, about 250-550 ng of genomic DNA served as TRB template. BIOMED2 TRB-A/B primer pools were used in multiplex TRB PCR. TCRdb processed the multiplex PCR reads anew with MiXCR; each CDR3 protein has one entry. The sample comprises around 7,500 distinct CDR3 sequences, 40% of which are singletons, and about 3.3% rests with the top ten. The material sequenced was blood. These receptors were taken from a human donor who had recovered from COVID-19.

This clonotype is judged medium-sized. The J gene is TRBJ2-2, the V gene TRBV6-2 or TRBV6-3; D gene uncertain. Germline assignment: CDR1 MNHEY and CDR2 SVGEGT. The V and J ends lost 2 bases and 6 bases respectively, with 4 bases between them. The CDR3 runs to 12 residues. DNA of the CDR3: TGTGCCAGCAGTTACAAGTCCGGGGAGCTGTTTTTT. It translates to CASSYKSGELFF.

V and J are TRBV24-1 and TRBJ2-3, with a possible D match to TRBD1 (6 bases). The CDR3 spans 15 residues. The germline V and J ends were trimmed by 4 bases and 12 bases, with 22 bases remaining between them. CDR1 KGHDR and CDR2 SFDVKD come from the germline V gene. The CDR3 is CATSDYDGTRASQYF. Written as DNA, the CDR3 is TGTGCCACCAGTGACTACGACGGGACACGCGCGTCACAGTATTTT.

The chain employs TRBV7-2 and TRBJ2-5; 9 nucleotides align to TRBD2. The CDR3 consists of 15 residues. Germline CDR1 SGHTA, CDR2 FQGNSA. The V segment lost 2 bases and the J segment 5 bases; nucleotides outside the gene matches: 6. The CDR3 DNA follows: TGTGCCAGCAGCTTAAACGCGGGGGGGCGGGAGACCCAGTACTTC. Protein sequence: CASSLNAGGRETQYF.

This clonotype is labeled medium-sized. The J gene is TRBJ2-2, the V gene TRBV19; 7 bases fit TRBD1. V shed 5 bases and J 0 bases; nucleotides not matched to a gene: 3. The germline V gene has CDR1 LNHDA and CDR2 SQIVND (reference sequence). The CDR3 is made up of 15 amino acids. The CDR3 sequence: CASSPGQTNTGELFF. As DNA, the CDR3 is TGTGCCAGTAGTCCGGGACAGACGAACACCGGGGAGCTGTTTTTT.

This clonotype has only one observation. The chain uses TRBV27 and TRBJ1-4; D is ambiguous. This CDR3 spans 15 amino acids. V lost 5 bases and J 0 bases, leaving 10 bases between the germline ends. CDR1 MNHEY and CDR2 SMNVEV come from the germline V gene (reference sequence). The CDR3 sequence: CASSMAQSTNEKLFF. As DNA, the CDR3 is TGTGCCAGCAGTATGGCACAATCAACTAATGAAAAACTGTTTTTT.

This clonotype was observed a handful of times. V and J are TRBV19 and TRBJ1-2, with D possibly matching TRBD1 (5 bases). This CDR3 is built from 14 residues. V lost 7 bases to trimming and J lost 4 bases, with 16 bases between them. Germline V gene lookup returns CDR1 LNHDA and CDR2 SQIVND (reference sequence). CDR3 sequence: CASIQPGTAYGYTF. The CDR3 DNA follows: TGTGCCAGTATCCAGCCTGGGACGGCCTATGGCTACACCTTC.

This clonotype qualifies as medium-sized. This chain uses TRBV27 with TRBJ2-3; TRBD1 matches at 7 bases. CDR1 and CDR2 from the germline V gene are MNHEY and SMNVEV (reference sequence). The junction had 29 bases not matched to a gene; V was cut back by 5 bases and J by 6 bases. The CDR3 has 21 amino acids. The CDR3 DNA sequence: TGTGCCAGCAGTCCCGTTCCCCCCTCTGCACGGAGACAGGGAAGGGGTGATACGCAGTATTTT. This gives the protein CASSPVPPSARRQGRGDTQYF.

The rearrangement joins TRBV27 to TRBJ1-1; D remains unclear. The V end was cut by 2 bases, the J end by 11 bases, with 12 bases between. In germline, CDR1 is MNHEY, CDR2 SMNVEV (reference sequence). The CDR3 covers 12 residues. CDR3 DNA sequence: TGTGCCAGCAGTTTAGGCGGGAGGGCGGCTTTCTTT. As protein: CASSLGGRAAFF.

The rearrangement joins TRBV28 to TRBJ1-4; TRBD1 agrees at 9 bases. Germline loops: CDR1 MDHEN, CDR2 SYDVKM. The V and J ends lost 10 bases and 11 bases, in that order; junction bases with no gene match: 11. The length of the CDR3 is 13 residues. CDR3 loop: CATPRDRVEKLFF. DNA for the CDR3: TGTGCCACCCCCAGGGACAGGGTCGAGAAACTGTTTTTT.

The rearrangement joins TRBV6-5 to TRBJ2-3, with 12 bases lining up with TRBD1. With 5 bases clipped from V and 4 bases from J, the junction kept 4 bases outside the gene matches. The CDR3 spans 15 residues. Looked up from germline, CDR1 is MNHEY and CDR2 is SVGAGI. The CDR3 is CASSEGTGGADTQYF. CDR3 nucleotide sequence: TGTGCCAGCAGTGAGGGGACAGGGGGCGCAGATACGCAGTATTTT.

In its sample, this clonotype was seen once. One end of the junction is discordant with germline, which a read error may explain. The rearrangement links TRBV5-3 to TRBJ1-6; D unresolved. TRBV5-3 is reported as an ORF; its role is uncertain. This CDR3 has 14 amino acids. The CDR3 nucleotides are TGCGCCAGCAGCTTGGCCACGGGTAATTCACCCCTCCACTTT. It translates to CASSLATGNSPLHF.

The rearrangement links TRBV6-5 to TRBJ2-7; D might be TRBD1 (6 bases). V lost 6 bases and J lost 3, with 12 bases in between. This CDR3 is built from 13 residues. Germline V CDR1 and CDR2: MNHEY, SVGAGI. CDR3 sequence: CASRTLDSYEQYF. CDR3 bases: TGTGCCAGCAGGACTTTGGACAGCTACGAGCAGTACTTC.

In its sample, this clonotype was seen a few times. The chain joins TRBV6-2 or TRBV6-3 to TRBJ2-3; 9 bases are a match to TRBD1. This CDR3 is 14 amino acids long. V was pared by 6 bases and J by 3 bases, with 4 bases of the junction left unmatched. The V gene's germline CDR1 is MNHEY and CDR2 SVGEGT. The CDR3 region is CASRGQGRTDTQYF. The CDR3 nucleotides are TGTGCCAGCAGGGGACAGGGCAGAACAGATACGCAGTATTTT.

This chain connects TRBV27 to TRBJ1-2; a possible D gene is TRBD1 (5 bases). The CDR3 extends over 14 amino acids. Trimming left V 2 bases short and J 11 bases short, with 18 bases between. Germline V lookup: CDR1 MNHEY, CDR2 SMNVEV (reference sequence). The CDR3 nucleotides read TGTGCCAGCAGTTTAGCCGGGACCACCCTGGGGTACACCTTC. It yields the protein CASSLAGTTLGYTF.

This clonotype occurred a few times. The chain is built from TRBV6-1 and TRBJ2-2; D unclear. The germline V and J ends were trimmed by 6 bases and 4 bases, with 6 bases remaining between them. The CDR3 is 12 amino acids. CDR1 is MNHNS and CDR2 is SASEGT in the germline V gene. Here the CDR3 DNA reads TGTGCCAGCAGGACACCCACCGGGGAGCTGTTTTTT. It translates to CASRTPTGELFF.

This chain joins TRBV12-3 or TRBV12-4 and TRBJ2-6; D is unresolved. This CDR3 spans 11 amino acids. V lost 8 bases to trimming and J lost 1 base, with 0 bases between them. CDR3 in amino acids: CASSGANVLTF. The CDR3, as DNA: TGTGCCAGCTCTGGGGCCAACGTCCTGACTTTC.

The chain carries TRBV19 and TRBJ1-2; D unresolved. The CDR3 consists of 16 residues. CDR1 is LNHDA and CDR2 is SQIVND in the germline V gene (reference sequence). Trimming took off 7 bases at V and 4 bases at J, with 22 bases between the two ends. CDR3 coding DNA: TGTGCCAGTATTGGGGAGGGAACAACCTTTCCCTATGGCTACACCTTC. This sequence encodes CASIGEGTTFPYGYTF.

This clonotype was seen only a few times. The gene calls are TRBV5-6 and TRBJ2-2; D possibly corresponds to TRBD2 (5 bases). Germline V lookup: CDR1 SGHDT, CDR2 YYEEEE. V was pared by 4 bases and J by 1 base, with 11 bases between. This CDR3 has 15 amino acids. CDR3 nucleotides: TGTGCCAGCAGCCTAGTGAGCGGGAACACCGGGGAGCTGTTTTTT. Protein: CASSLVSGNTGELFF.

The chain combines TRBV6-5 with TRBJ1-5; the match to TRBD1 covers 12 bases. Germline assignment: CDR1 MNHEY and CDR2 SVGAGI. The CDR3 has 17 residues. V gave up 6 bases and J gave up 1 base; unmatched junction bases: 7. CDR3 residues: CASSPGQGARSNQPQHF. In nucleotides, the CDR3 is TGTGCCAGCAGCCCGGGACAGGGGGCTAGGAGCAATCAGCCCCAGCATTTT.

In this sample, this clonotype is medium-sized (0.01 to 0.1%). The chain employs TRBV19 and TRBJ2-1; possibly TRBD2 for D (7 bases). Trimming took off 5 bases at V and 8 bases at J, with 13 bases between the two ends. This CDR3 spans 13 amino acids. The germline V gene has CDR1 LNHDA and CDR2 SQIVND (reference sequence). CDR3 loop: CASSLRGGDEQFF. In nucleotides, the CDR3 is TGTGCCAGTAGTCTCAGGGGAGGGGATGAGCAGTTCTTC. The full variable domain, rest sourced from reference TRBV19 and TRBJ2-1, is DGGITQSPKYLFRKEGQNVTLSCEQNLNHDAMYWYRQDPGQGLRLIYYSQIVNDFQKGDIAEGYSVSREKKESFPLTVTSAQKNPTAFYLCASSLRGGDEQFFGPGTRLTVL.